The TCR beta chain described here comes from a study of blood T cell repertoires in COVID-19. Overall study: Nucleic acid was either cDNA or gDNA, and it came from T cells, B-cell-depleted T cells, or PBMCs.

Deletions cut 9 bases from V and 6 bases from J, with 18 bases between. The CDR3 spans 13 residues. The germline CDR1 and CDR2 sequences are LNHDA and SQIVND (reference sequence). This clone appeared once. The repertoire was sequenced with immunoSEQ multiplex PCR; TCRdb's copy has only in-frame clones and lacks some. The data show 150,000 to 200,000 clones, with about 92% seen just once and 15% to 20% held by the top ten. The specimen was peripheral blood. The rearrangement uses TRBV19 and TRBJ2-7; D perhaps matches TRBD1 (6 bases). The receptor comes from a man in his fifties or sixties with active or convalescent COVID-19. The CDR3 protein is CASCRTTGSEQYF. CDR3 nucleotide sequence: TGTGCCAGCTGCCGGACCACAGGGAGCGAGCAGTACTTC.